Below are 18 T cell receptor beta chains sequenced from a single sample in a study of post-analysis software for immune sequencing data. Study results and limitations: Compared with controls, patients had more of about 5 TRBV segments, including TRBV5-6, TRBV5-1 and TRBV20-1.

Incorporated into the TCR beta cDNA libraries were unique molecular identifiers, which served to reduce PCR and sequencing biases. TCRdb reprocessed the PCR reads via MiXCR and lists one record per CDR3 protein. The sample lists approximately 570,000 distinct CDR3 sequences; roughly 40% were seen once. Antigens of these TCRs are unknown. The sequenced sample was blood. The receptors were gathered from a girl aged 10 to 17 with multiple sclerosis.

The rearrangement joins TRBV4-1 to TRBJ2-7, with TRBD2 as a possible D gene (5 bases). Germline CDR1 and CDR2: MGHRA and YSYEKL. CDR3 length equals 13 residues. V lost 5 bases and J lost 3, with 11 bases in between. CDR3 sequence (DNA): TGCGCCAGCAGCTATACCGGGAACTACGAGCAGTACTTC. Encoded protein: CASSYTGNYEQYF.

A few counts support this clonotype. This sequence joins TRBV6-5 and TRBJ2-7; 7 bases align to TRBD1. Germline values: CDR1 MNHEY, CDR2 SVGAGI. The CDR3 has 14 amino acids. Trimming at V came to 0 bases and at J to 2 bases, leaving 1 base not matched to a gene. This CDR3 reads CASSYSTGTYEQYF. The CDR3 nucleotides read TGTGCCAGCAGTTACTCGACAGGGACCTACGAGCAGTACTTC.

The rearrangement joins TRBV20-1 to TRBJ1-1; no definite D call. V shed 6 bases and J shed 5 bases, with 10 bases lying between them. Germline assignment: CDR1 DFQATT and CDR2 SNEGSKA (reference sequence). The CDR3 spans 11 residues. For the CDR3, the DNA is TGCAGTGCCCCCCTGGGGACTGAAGCTTTCTTT. It yields the protein CSAPLGTEAFF.

The V call is TRBV7-9, the J call TRBJ2-6; D gene uncertain. V lost 7 bases to trimming and J lost 0 bases, with 19 bases between them. CDR1 SEHNR and CDR2 FQNEAQ come from the germline V gene (reference sequence). The CDR3 consists of 18 residues. In DNA, the CDR3 is TGTGCCAGCACCTCGAGGCCCCCCAGTGACTCTGGGGCCAACGTCCTGACTTTC. Protein sequence: CASTSRPPSDSGANVLTF.

The rearrangement joins TRBV12-3 or TRBV12-4 to TRBJ2-1; TRBD1 matches at 9 bases. The CDR3 sequence is 14 residues long. Trimming took 3 bases from V and 6 from J; bases not matched to a gene: 3. This CDR3 reads CASSLTTGGNEQFF. The CDR3 region has the DNA TGTGCCAGCAGTTTGACGACAGGGGGCAATGAGCAGTTCTTC.

This chain links TRBV29-1 with TRBJ1-1, with no clear D. CDR1 and CDR2 (germline): SQVTM, ANQGSEA. This CDR3 is 14 amino acids long. Deletions cut 3 bases from V and 1 base from J, with 12 bases between. CDR3 loop: CSVERILANTEAFF. The CDR3 DNA is TGCAGCGTTGAGAGAATACTGGCGAACACTGAAGCTTTCTTT. Drawing the rest from reference TRBV29-1 and TRBJ1-1, the complete variable domain is SAVISQKPSRDICQRGTSLTIQCQVDSQVTMMFWYRQQPGQSLTLIATANQGSEATYESGFVIDKFPISRPNLTFSTLTVSNMSPEDSSIYLCSVERILANTEAFFGQGTRLTVV.

In this sample, this clonotype turned up many times. The J gene is TRBJ2-1, the V gene TRBV5-1; unclear D gene. The CDR3 runs to 16 residues. Trimming removed 0 bases from V and 0 bases from J, with 10 bases in between. The germline V gene has CDR1 SGHRS and CDR2 YFSETQ. The CDR3 protein is CASSLGQSSSYNEQFF. The CDR3 DNA is TGCGCCAGCAGCTTGGGGCAGTCGAGCTCCTACAATGAGCAGTTCTTC.

The chain uses TRBV27 and TRBJ2-1; 9 bases are a match to TRBD2. This CDR3 spans 15 amino acids. Germline V gives CDR1 MNHEY, CDR2 SMNVEV (reference sequence). The J segment lost 8 bases and the V segment lost 3 bases, leaving 8 bases of the junction unmatched. CDR3 sequence reads: CASSFKRREGDEQFF. The CDR3 nucleotides are TGTGCCAGCAGTTTCAAGAGGCGGGAGGGGGATGAGCAGTTCTTC.

The chain is built from TRBV12-3 or TRBV12-4 and TRBJ2-3, with 7 nucleotides matching TRBD1. Germline trimming cut 10 bases from V and 5 bases from J; bases unmatched to any gene: 12. CDR3 length: 14 amino acids. The CDR3 DNA follows: TGTGCCACCTCGAAGGACAGGATCGAAGATACGCAGTATTTT. This encodes CATSKDRIEDTQYF.

Comments on this clonotype: One junction end does not reproduce the germline sequence, and a read error may be involved. The chain links TRBV7-2 to TRBJ2-5; 8 bases line up with TRBD2. This CDR3 has 15 amino acids. Germline V CDR1 and CDR2: SGHTA, FQGNSA. In nucleotides, the CDR3 is TGTGCCGGCAGCCCAACGGGGGGGCTCGAGAAGACCCAGTACTTC. Translation: CAGSPTGGLEKTQYF.

The V and J genes are TRBV11-2 and TRBJ2-5, with 7 bases identical to TRBD2. V shed 0 bases, J shed 5 bases, and the junction held 12 bases outside the gene matches. There are 17 residues in the CDR3. From germline, CDR1 is SGHAT and CDR2 FQNNGV. CDR3 coding DNA: TGTGCCAGCAGCTTAGATACGTACGCGGGAGAGAGGGAGACCCAGTACTTC. Residues: CASSLDTYAGERETQYF.

This sequence joins TRBV12-3 or TRBV12-4 and TRBJ2-1; D remains unclear. The CDR3 extends over 11 amino acids. The V end was cut by 7 bases, the J end by 7 bases, with 8 bases between. The CDR3 coding sequence is TGTGCCAGCACCCTATATAATGAGCAGTTCTTC. This sequence encodes CASTLYNEQFF.

The rearrangement joins TRBV12-3 or TRBV12-4 to TRBJ1-2; D gene ambiguous. V lost 4 bases and J 4 bases, leaving 7 bases between the germline ends. The CDR3 consists of 12 residues. The CDR3 nucleotides read TGTGCCAGCAGTTCGCAGTTCTATGGCTACACCTTC. It specifies CASSSQFYGYTF.

This clonotype came up once. This chain links TRBV20-1 with TRBJ2-1; 14 bases are shared with TRBD2. The CDR3 length is 13 residues. Germline-derived CDR1 and CDR2 are DFQATT and SNEGSKA (reference sequence). The V and J ends lost 6 bases and 8 bases, in that order; junction bases with no gene match: 3. CDR3 region: CSARLAGGHEQFF. CDR3 in DNA: TGCAGTGCACGACTAGCGGGGGGGCATGAGCAGTTCTTC.

In this sample, this clonotype turned up a few times. The chain has TRBV10-3 and TRBJ2-5; weak D call: TRBD2 (6 bases). The CDR3 is made up of 13 amino acids. V was cut by 5 bases and J by 4 bases, with 11 bases left in between. The germline V gene has CDR1 ENHRY and CDR2 SYGVKD. CDR3 loop: CAISTGVAETQYF. Here the CDR3 DNA reads TGTGCCATCAGTACGGGGGTTGCAGAGACCCAGTACTTC.

The chain employs TRBV7-9 and TRBJ2-7, with TRBD2 identical over 11 bases. Germline lookup yields CDR1 SEHNR and CDR2 FQNEAQ (reference sequence). The V and J ends lost 5 bases and 3 bases, in that order; junction bases with no gene match: 9. CDR3 length: 16 residues. The CDR3 nucleotides are TGTGCCAGCAGCCGGACTAGCGGGTTGTTACGCTACGAGCAGTACTTC. Translated, it gives CASSRTSGLLRYEQYF.

The chain combines TRBV7-9 with TRBJ2-3; tentative D call: TRBD2 (5 bases). The V and J ends lost 4 bases and 0 bases respectively, with 11 bases between them. The CDR3 length is 15 residues. Germline CDR1 reads SEHNR; CDR2 reads FQNEAQ (reference sequence). This chain's CDR3 is CASSSLGVSTDTQYF. DNA for the CDR3: TGTGCCAGCAGCTCTTTGGGAGTAAGCACAGATACGCAGTATTTT.

On this clonotype itself: Since a much larger clone is just one base distant, this may be a read error. The chain employs TRBV20-1 and TRBJ2-1, with 9 bases aligning to TRBD2. Germline assignment: CDR1 DFQATT and CDR2 SNEGSKA (reference sequence). Germline trimming cut 4 bases from V and 6 bases from J; bases unmatched to any gene: 10. This CDR3 comprises 15 residues. The DNA for the CDR3 is TGCAGTGCTAAGATGTTAGCGGGAGAGTCCAATGAGCAGTTCTTC. Its protein product is CSAKMLAGESNEQFF.